The 25 T cell receptor beta chains below all came from one sample that was sequenced in a study of T cells of healthy individuals. One entry per CDR3 protein, called by TCRdb with MiXCR from the 5' RACE reads. The sample lists tens of thousands of distinct CDR3 sequences; around 15% were seen once. These receptors all come from a human donor in good health.

V and J are TRBV28 and TRBJ1-1, with TRBD1 matching 7 bases. V lost 6 bases and J lost 0; bases outside the gene matches: 4. This CDR3 has 14 amino acids. Germline values: CDR1 MDHEN, CDR2 SYDVKM. CDR3 DNA: TGTGCCAGCAGATGGGGACAGATGAACACTGAAGCTTTCTTT. Translated, it gives CASRWGQMNTEAFF.

This clonotype was observed a few times. V gene TRBV4-1 combines with J gene TRBJ1-3; TRBD1 aligns across 10 bases. The germline gives CDR1 MGHRA, CDR2 YSYEKL. The CDR3 totals 13 residues. Trimming cost V 5 bases and J 10 bases; bases outside gene matches: 5. The CDR3 protein is CASSTPGQGTIYF. CDR3 DNA sequence: TGCGCCAGCAGCACTCCGGGACAGGGGACCATATATTTT.

This clonotype was found many times. The chain recombines TRBV7-2 with TRBJ2-5, with TRBD1 matching over 8 bases. With 1 base clipped from V and 4 bases from J, the junction kept 8 bases outside the gene matches. This CDR3 has 16 amino acids. Germline assignment: CDR1 SGHTA and CDR2 FQGNSA. The chain's CDR3 is CASSLVLQGAAETQYF. The CDR3 region has the DNA TGTGCCAGCAGCTTAGTGTTGCAGGGGGCCGCAGAGACCCAGTACTTC.

This clonotype was seen a handful of times. This chain joins TRBV10-3 and TRBJ1-2, with 10 nucleotides matching TRBD1. Trimming at V came to 7 bases and at J to 8 bases, leaving 10 bases not matched to a gene. Looked up from germline, CDR1 is ENHRY and CDR2 is SYGVKD. The CDR3 has 14 residues. CDR3 sequence (DNA): TGTGCCATCACCCCGACAGGGGGCACAAGGGGCTACACCTTC. Encoded protein: CAITPTGGTRGYTF.

A remark on this clonotype: Compared with germline, one end of the junction differs, possibly owing to a read error. J is TRBJ2-5 and V is TRBV6-2 or TRBV6-3; 8 bases fit TRBD1. The CDR3 contains 11 residues. Germline loops: CDR1 MNHEY, CDR2 SVGEGT. CDR3 region: CASSDPDREAF. The CDR3 nucleotides read TGTGCCAGCAGTGACCCGGACAGGGAGGCCTTC.

V gene TRBV18 combines with J gene TRBJ2-7; 8 nucleotides agree with TRBD2. CDR3 length equals 12 residues. The V and J ends lost 3 bases and 6 bases, in that order; junction bases with no gene match: 1. Per the germline V gene, CDR1 is KGHSH and CDR2 is LQKENI. The CDR3, as DNA: TGTGCCAGCTCACCCAGCGGGAGCGAGCAGTACTTC. Translated: CASSPSGSEQYF.

The DNA of the CDR3 is TGCAGTGCTAGAGAGGATGAGCAGTTCTTC. Encoded protein: CSAREDEQFF. The chain joins TRBV20-1 to TRBJ2-1; D gene uncertain. Trimming stripped 0 bases from V and 8 bases from J, with 2 bases between. The germline V gene encodes CDR1 DFQATT and CDR2 SNEGSKA (reference sequence). The CDR3 runs 10 residues.

The chain couples TRBV9 to TRBJ2-5, with a possible D match to TRBD2 (5 bases). This CDR3 is 17 amino acids long. Trimming pared 0 bases from V and 5 bases from J, leaving 20 bases between. The germline V gene has CDR1 SGDLS and CDR2 YYNGEE. The CDR3, as DNA: TGTGCCAGCAGCGTAGGAATGTTAGGGTCAGGAGGCGAGACCCAGTACTTC. Translating it yields CASSVGMLGSGGETQYF.

Concerning this clonotype itself: Germline is not matched at one junction end, which may reflect a read error. The chain joins TRBV29-1 to TRBJ1-5, with D tentatively TRBD1 (5 bases). The CDR3 has 14 residues. The V gene's germline CDR1 is SQVTM and CDR2 ANQGSEA. The CDR3, as DNA: TGCAGCATAAAGGACATGGGAGCAAATCAGTCCCAGCATTTT. Translating it yields CSIKDMGANQSQHF.

The table lists this clonotype with many counts. This chain links TRBV30 with TRBJ1-1; tentatively, D is TRBD1 (5 bases). The CDR3 extends over 13 amino acids. V dropped 2 bases and J dropped 1 base, with 8 bases sitting between them. The germline V gene has CDR1 GTSNPN and CDR2 SVGIG (reference sequence). The CDR3 DNA sequence: TGTGCCTGGAGTCAGGACAAGAACACTGAAGCTTTCTTT. It yields the protein CAWSQDKNTEAFF.

Many counts were recorded for this clonotype. V usage is TRBV5-1 and J usage is TRBJ1-1, with D unresolved. Germline loops: CDR1 SGHRS, CDR2 YFSETQ. With 0 bases removed from V and 2 bases from J, the gap between germline ends came to 17 bases. The CDR3 loop spans 17 amino acids. For the CDR3, the DNA is TGCGCCAGCAGCTTGGACGGGGAGCGAGTCTCAAACACTGAAGCTTTCTTT. Amino acids: CASSLDGERVSNTEAFF.

The chain combines TRBV7-9 with TRBJ2-3, with D tentatively TRBD2 (6 bases). Germline V gives CDR1 SEHNR, CDR2 FQNEAQ (reference sequence). V lost 10 bases, J lost 1 base, and 12 bases lay in between. This CDR3 is built from 13 residues. In DNA form, the CDR3 reads TGTGCCATTGGGAGGAGTGGCACAGATACGCAGTATTTT. Translation gives CAIGRSGTDTQYF.

The gene calls are TRBV2 and TRBJ2-7; D not resolved. This CDR3 spans 12 amino acids. The ends were cut back, 4 bases at V and 1 base at J, with 5 bases in the middle. CDR1 SNHLY and CDR2 FYNNEI come from the germline V gene. This CDR3 reads CASSVSSYEQYF. CDR3 DNA sequence: TGTGCCAGCAGTGTCAGTTCCTACGAGCAGTACTTC.

The gene calls are TRBV2 and TRBJ2-3, with D possibly TRBD2 on 5 matching bases. The CDR3 is made up of 15 amino acids. V was cut by 6 bases and J by 2 bases, with 15 bases left in between. Per germline, CDR1 SNHLY and CDR2 FYNNEI. The CDR3 region is CASRGSRGITDTQYF. The CDR3 coding sequence is TGTGCCAGCAGGGGTAGTAGAGGGATCACAGATACGCAGTATTTT.

About this clonotype: Just one base apart from a much larger clone, this may be a read error. This chain uses TRBV12-5 with TRBJ2-3; 11 bases agree with TRBD2. V dropped 2 bases and J dropped 0; count of bases not matched to a gene: 4. The CDR3 runs 17 residues. Germline V gene sequence: CDR1 LGHNT, CDR2 FRNRAP. The CDR3 spells CASGLRTSGPSTDTQYF. In DNA form, the CDR3 reads TGTGCTAGTGGTTTGAGGACTAGCGGGCCTAGCACAGATACGCAGTATTTT.

The V and J genes are TRBV5-1 and TRBJ1-2, with a weak D call TRBD1 (6 bases). Trimming pared 0 bases from V and 8 bases from J, leaving 17 bases between. Germline V gene lookup returns CDR1 SGHRS and CDR2 YFSETQ. The CDR3 covers 15 residues. CDR3 in amino acids: CASSLDGGLSGGYTF. The CDR3 bases are TGCGCCAGCAGCTTGGATGGGGGGCTATCCGGCGGCTACACCTTC.

This clonotype was found many times. The rearrangement joins TRBV20-1 to TRBJ2-3, with D unclear. The germline gives CDR1 DFQATT, CDR2 SNEGSKA (reference sequence). This CDR3 has 13 residues. The germline V and J ends were trimmed by 0 bases and 4 bases, with 8 bases remaining between them. The CDR3 here is CSARDPAPDTQYF. CDR3 nucleotide sequence: TGCAGTGCTAGAGACCCCGCCCCAGATACGCAGTATTTT.

As DNA, the CDR3 is TGCAGTGCTAGCCCCCAAACAGGGCGCCCCAATCAGCCCCAGCATTTT. This sequence encodes CSASPQTGRPNQPQHF. The chain is built from TRBV20-1 and TRBJ1-5; D may be TRBD1 (6 bases). Germline CDR1 DFQATT, CDR2 SNEGSKA (reference sequence). The V and J ends lost 3 bases and 3 bases respectively, with 18 bases between them. CDR3 length equals 16 residues.

In this sample, this clonotype turned up many times. The J gene is TRBJ2-4, the V gene TRBV7-2; 10 bases are a match to TRBD1. This CDR3 is 16 amino acids long. The germline V gene has CDR1 SGHTA and CDR2 FQGNSA. The J segment lost 1 base and the V segment lost 5 bases, leaving 5 bases of the junction unmatched. Here the CDR3 reads CASSPPGQGAKNIQYF. CDR3 DNA: TGTGCCAGCAGCCCCCCGGGACAGGGGGCCAAAAACATTCAGTACTTC.

This clonotype appeared many times. The V and J genes are TRBV6-2 or TRBV6-3 and TRBJ1-1; perhaps TRBD1 as D (5 bases). The CDR3 spans 14 residues. Germline loops: CDR1 MNHEY, CDR2 SVGEGT. The germline V and J ends were trimmed by 3 bases and 6 bases, with 14 bases remaining between them. The DNA of the CDR3 is TGTGCCAGCAGTTATGGACAACACGGCCCTGAAGCTTTCTTT. This encodes CASSYGQHGPEAFF.

V and J are TRBV10-3 and TRBJ1-1; the D gene is possibly TRBD1 (5 bases). Germline V gene sequence: CDR1 ENHRY, CDR2 SYGVKD. Trimming shortened V by 4 bases and J by 0 bases, and 12 bases separated the two germline ends. The CDR3 sequence is 15 residues long. CDR3 DNA: TGTGCCATCAGTGGGCGGGACGGCTTGAACACTGAAGCTTTCTTT. It translates to CAISGRDGLNTEAFF.

The chain uses TRBV6-9 and TRBJ2-2, with 9 bases aligning to TRBD2. Per the germline V gene, CDR1 is MNHGY and CDR2 is SVAAGI. This CDR3 spans 16 amino acids. Trimming at V came to 9 bases and at J to 3 bases, leaving 11 bases not matched to a gene. The CDR3 DNA reads TGTGCCAGGGGGAAAGCGGGAGGTCCCGACACCGGGGAGCTGTTTTTT. This translates into CARGKAGGPDTGELFF.

This clonotype was detected ten times or more. This chain links TRBV12-3 or TRBV12-4 with TRBJ2-6, with 12 nucleotides matching TRBD2. V shed 4 bases, J shed 1 base, and the junction held 5 bases outside the gene matches. The CDR3 totals 18 residues. In nucleotides, the CDR3 is TGTGCCAGCAGTTCCCTAGCGGGAGGGCCTTCTGGGGCCAACGTCCTGACTTTC. It encodes CASSSLAGGPSGANVLTF.

The V and J genes are TRBV5-1 and TRBJ2-5, with 7 bases identical to TRBD2. Germline CDR1 is SGHRS and CDR2 is YFSETQ. J was trimmed by 7 bases and V by 4 bases; bases with no gene match: 13. CDR3 length: 15 residues. CDR3 sequence: CASSAAGEGRRTQYF. CDR3 sequence (DNA): TGCGCCAGCAGCGCCGCGGGGGAGGGCCGTAGGACCCAGTACTTC.

This clonotype has only a few counts. CDR3 sequence (DNA): TGTGCCTGGGGACCCAGGGTCGATGGCTACACCTTC. This translates into CAWGPRVDGYTF. This chain uses TRBV30 with TRBJ1-2, with a tentative D call TRBD1 (5 bases). Germline CDR1 GTSNPN, CDR2 SVGIG (reference sequence). This CDR3 has 12 residues. Between the trimmed V and J ends, which lost 5 bases and 6 bases, there was a span of 13 bases.